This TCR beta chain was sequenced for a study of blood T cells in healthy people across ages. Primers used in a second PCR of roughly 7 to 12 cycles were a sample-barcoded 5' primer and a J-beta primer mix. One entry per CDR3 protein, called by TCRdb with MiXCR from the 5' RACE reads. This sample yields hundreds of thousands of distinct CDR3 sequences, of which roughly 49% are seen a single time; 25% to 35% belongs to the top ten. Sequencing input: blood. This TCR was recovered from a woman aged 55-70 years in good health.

The CDR3 sequence is CASSALEGYGYTF. Here the CDR3 DNA reads TGTGCCAGCAGTGCGTTAGAGGGCTATGGCTACACCTTC. The chain combines TRBV12-3 or TRBV12-4 with TRBJ1-2; D not resolved. The V end was cut by 5 bases, the J end by 4 bases, with 11 bases between. CDR3 length equals 13 residues.